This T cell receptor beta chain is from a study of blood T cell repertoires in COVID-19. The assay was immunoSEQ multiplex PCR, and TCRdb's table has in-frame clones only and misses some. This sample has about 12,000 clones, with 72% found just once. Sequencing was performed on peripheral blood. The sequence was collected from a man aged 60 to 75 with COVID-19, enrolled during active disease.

The DNA for the CDR3 is TGTGCCAGCCTCCGCTCCTATAATTCACCCCTCCACTTT. This translates into CASLRSYNSPLHF. J is TRBJ1-6 and V is TRBV6-5; no clear D gene. The ends were cut back, 8 bases at V and 0 bases at J, with 5 bases in the middle. The CDR3 is 13 amino acids. The germline CDR1 and CDR2 sequences are MNHEY and SVGAGI.